The clone carrying this T cell receptor (beta chain) was counted a few times. The CDR3 length is 16 residues. CDR1 is MNHEY and CDR2 is SMNVEV in the germline V gene (reference sequence). Trimming removed 5 bases at V and 1 base at J, with 17 bases between. TCRdb redid the calling of the RT-PCR reads with MiXCR, one entry per CDR3 protein. The sample contains 650,000 to 800,000 distinct CDR3 sequences, 14% of which appear only once. The chain joins TRBV27 to TRBJ1-1, with D unresolved. The material sequenced was memory CD4+ T cells from blood. The TCR comes from a female donor in good health, serving as a healthy control. CDR3 coding DNA: TGTGCCAGCAGTAGGCTATCGGTCGAGGGGAACACTGAAGCTTTCTTT. It translates to CASSRLSVEGNTEAFF.